The 21 T cell receptor beta chains presented below share a single source sample, sequenced in a study of identifying expanded T cells in peripheral blood. The data were produced by immunoSEQ multiplex PCR, yet TCRdb's version contains in-frame clones alone and is incomplete. This sample has some 95,000 clones, with around 88% found just once. Sequenced input: blood. The source is a person aged 18 to 70 in good health.

This clone is a singleton in its sample. The CDR3 coding sequence is TGTGCCAGCAGCTCCCCTCGGACAGCTATCTACGAGCAGTACTTC. Translation: CASSSPRTAIYEQYF. The V and J genes are TRBV11-2 and TRBJ2-7, with a tentative D call TRBD1 (6 bases). V lost 4 bases and J lost 3, with 16 bases in between. The CDR3 is made up of 15 amino acids. Germline CDR1 and CDR2: SGHAT and FQNNGV.

The V and J genes are TRBV30 and TRBJ1-1, with TRBD1 as a possible D gene (6 bases). V shed 5 bases and J shed 1 base, with 14 bases lying between them. This CDR3 contains 14 residues. Germline V CDR1 and CDR2: GTSNPN, SVGIG (reference sequence). The CDR3 nucleotides read TGTGCCTGGGCCCCGGGACACCCGAACACTGAAGCTTTCTTT. This codes for CAWAPGHPNTEAFF. The full variable domain, completed using reference TRBV30 and TRBJ1-1, is SQTIHQWPATLVQPVGSPLSLECTVEGTSNPNLYWYRQAAGRGLQLLFYSVGIGQISSEVPQNLSASRPQDRQFILSSKKLLLSDSGFYLCAWAPGHPNTEAFFGQGTRLTVV.

This clone has only one observation. The genes are TRBV2 and TRBJ2-7, with D unresolved. The CDR3 has 15 residues. The V end lost 4 bases, the J end lost 7 bases, and 20 bases lay between the germline ends. Germline V gene sequence: CDR1 SNHLY, CDR2 FYNNEI. The CDR3 DNA reads TGTGCCAGCAGTGGTATGGTCGTTAGGCTTTCGGAGCAGTACTTC. Translating gives CASSGMVVRLSEQYF.

The chain uses TRBV19 and TRBJ2-1; D is unclear. The germline V gene has CDR1 LNHDA and CDR2 SQIVND (reference sequence). Trimming shortened V by 4 bases and J by 9 bases, and 13 bases separated the two germline ends. The CDR3 runs to 13 residues. The CDR3: CASSNRAVPEQFF. CDR3 bases: TGTGCCAGTAGTAATAGGGCGGTCCCTGAGCAGTTCTTC. Drawing the rest from reference TRBV19 and TRBJ2-1, the complete variable domain is DGGITQSPKYLFRKEGQNVTLSCEQNLNHDAMYWYRQDPGQGLRLIYYSQIVNDFQKGDIAEGYSVSREKKESFPLTVTSAQKNPTAFYLCASSNRAVPEQFFGPGTRLTVL.

The chain joins TRBV5-1 to TRBJ2-5; 7 bases match TRBD1. The V gene's germline CDR1 is SGHRS and CDR2 YFSETQ. The CDR3 extends over 22 amino acids. V lost 5 bases, J lost 2 bases, and 30 bases stayed unmatched. The CDR3 nucleotides read TGCGCCAGCAGGGCCCGTGGGGTGACAGGGCGACAATGGAAGCAGGTTCAAGAGACCCAGTACTTC. Protein: CASRARGVTGRQWKQVQETQYF. The full variable domain, with the rest looked up from reference TRBV5-1 and TRBJ2-5, is KAGVTQTPRYLIKTRGQQVTLSCSPISGHRSVSWYQQTPGQGLQFLFEYFSETQRNKGNFPGRFSGRQFSNSRSEMNVSTLELGDSALYLCASRARGVTGRQWKQVQETQYFGPGTRLLVL.

This rearrangement joins TRBV27 to TRBJ2-3, with 12 bases lining up with TRBD2. The CDR3 is 17 residues long. V lost 7 bases and J lost 7; bases outside the gene matches: 15. Germline-derived CDR1 and CDR2 are MNHEY and SMNVEV (reference sequence). The CDR3 loop reads CASTRVRLAGDLYTQYF. DNA for the CDR3: TGTGCCAGCACTCGAGTCAGACTAGCGGGGGATTTGTATACGCAGTATTTT.

The genes are TRBV7-9 and TRBJ1-2; perhaps TRBD1 as D (6 bases). V was cut by 2 bases and J by 3 bases, with 13 bases left in between. Germline V gene sequence: CDR1 SEHNR, CDR2 FQNEAQ (reference sequence). The CDR3 loop spans 15 amino acids. The CDR3 DNA is TGTGCCAGCAGCTTACAAGGGGGGATTGACTATGGCTACACCTTC. The encoded protein is CASSLQGGIDYGYTF.

V is TRBV5-1 and J is TRBJ2-2; possibly TRBD2 for D (5 bases). This CDR3 is built from 18 residues. V dropped 0 bases and J dropped 4 bases, with 19 bases sitting between them. Germline loops: CDR1 SGHRS, CDR2 YFSETQ. The CDR3 sequence: CASSLARPTPGGTGELFF. The CDR3 DNA reads TGCGCCAGCAGCTTGGCTCGCCCGACGCCCGGAGGCACCGGGGAGCTGTTTTTT.

This rearrangement joins TRBV7-2 to TRBJ1-1; D possibly corresponds to TRBD1 (6 bases). The CDR3 is made up of 17 amino acids. Germline-derived CDR1 and CDR2 are SGHTA and FQGNSA. The V end was cut by 2 bases, the J end by 1 base, with 17 bases between. CDR3 sequence (DNA): TGTGCCAGCAGCTTAAGGGGGGCAGCATCTCGGAACACTGAAGCTTTCTTT. This encodes CASSLRGAASRNTEAFF.

The CDR3 coding sequence is TGTGCCAGCAGCTTGTACAATTCTTGGGGCTACACCTTC. Its protein product is CASSLYNSWGYTF. The chain combines TRBV7-2 with TRBJ1-2; D not resolved. Germline-derived CDR1 and CDR2 are SGHTA and FQGNSA. Trimming shortened V by 3 bases and J by 8 bases, and 13 bases separated the two germline ends. The CDR3 is made up of 13 amino acids.

This clone has only a few counts. V and J are TRBV6-6 and TRBJ2-7, with 7 positions matching TRBD1. Germline V lookup: CDR1 MNHNY, CDR2 SVGAGI (reference sequence). The V gene end was trimmed by 7 bases and the J gene end by 8 bases; junction bases not matched to a gene: 11. The CDR3 consists of 13 residues. DNA for the CDR3: TGTGCCAGCAACCGACTCGACAGGGCCAAGCAGTACTTC. Residues: CASNRLDRAKQYF.

J is TRBJ1-1 and V is TRBV2; no reliable D call. Per germline, CDR1 SNHLY and CDR2 FYNNEI. The CDR3 spans 15 residues. The germline V and J ends were trimmed by 1 base and 0 bases, with 9 bases remaining between them. The CDR3 protein is CASSEVGRLNTEAFF. The CDR3 DNA is TGTGCCAGCAGTGAAGTAGGCCGTTTGAACACTGAAGCTTTCTTT.

This clone occurred once. V gene TRBV13 combines with J gene TRBJ1-5, with D uncertain. V lost 0 bases and J 7 bases, leaving 10 bases between the germline ends. There are 14 residues in the CDR3. Germline loops: CDR1 PRHDT, CDR2 FYEKMQ (reference sequence). CDR3 sequence: CASSLGGRGQPQHF. The CDR3 region has the DNA TGTGCCAGCAGCTTAGGCGGTCGAGGGCAGCCCCAGCATTTT.

As to this clone: Sequence at one end of the junction differs from germline and may be a read error. This sequence joins TRBV30 and TRBJ1-1; D remains ambiguous. CDR1 and CDR2 (germline): GTSNPN, SVGIG (reference sequence). There are 13 residues in the CDR3. The DNA for the CDR3 is TGTGCCTGGAGTCGAAATGGGAACGCTGAAGCTTTCTTT. Protein: CAWSRNGNAEAFF.

This sequence joins TRBV6-1 and TRBJ2-3, with a possible D match to TRBD1 (5 bases). This CDR3 contains 14 residues. V lost 4 bases and J lost 1, with 9 bases in between. CDR1 is MNHNS, CDR2 SASEGT, per germline. CDR3 in DNA: TGTGCCAGCAGTGGACAGTTGGGCACAGATACGCAGTATTTT. It translates to CASSGQLGTDTQYF.

V usage is TRBV19 and J usage is TRBJ2-1; D might be TRBD2 (5 bases). The germline V gene encodes CDR1 LNHDA and CDR2 SQIVND (reference sequence). The CDR3 is 15 amino acids. The V end was cut by 7 bases, the J end by 0 bases, with 13 bases between. CDR3 loop: CASMRVADSYNEQFF. CDR3 DNA sequence: TGTGCCAGTATGAGGGTTGCTGACTCCTACAATGAGCAGTTCTTC.

The chain employs TRBV2 and TRBJ1-2; 8 bases fit TRBD1. The CDR3 runs 14 residues. V dropped 5 bases and J dropped 4; count of bases not matched to a gene: 6. Germline lookup yields CDR1 SNHLY and CDR2 FYNNEI. CDR3: CASSRQGTGYGYTF. CDR3 DNA: TGTGCCAGCAGTAGACAGGGGACAGGCTATGGCTACACCTTC. The whole variable domain, filled in from reference TRBV2 and TRBJ1-2, reads EPEVTQTPSHQVTQMGQEVILRCVPISNHLYFYWYRQILGQKVEFLVSFYNNEISEKSEIFDDQFSVERPDGSNFTLKIRSTKLEDSAMYFCASSRQGTGYGYTFGSGTRLTVV.

The rearrangement uses TRBV4-3 and TRBJ1-1, with a tentative D call TRBD1 (6 bases). The CDR3 is made up of 14 amino acids. Germline V CDR1 and CDR2: LGHNA, YSLEER. V was shortened by 0 bases and J by 4 bases, with 9 bases between the two germline ends. CDR3 region: CASSQDLGGTEAFF. In DNA form, the CDR3 reads TGCGCCAGCAGCCAAGATCTAGGGGGCACTGAAGCTTTCTTT.

The CDR3: CASSYFAGTQGEQYF. CDR3 nucleotides: TGTGCCAGCAGTTACTTCGCAGGTACCCAAGGGGAGCAGTACTTC. The rearrangement links TRBV27 to TRBJ2-7, with no clear D. CDR3 length equals 15 residues. Germline V CDR1 and CDR2: MNHEY, SMNVEV (reference sequence). Deletions cut 4 bases from V and 7 bases from J, with 20 bases between.

The V call is TRBV18, the J call TRBJ2-5; D call uncertain. V lost 1 base to trimming and J lost 5 bases, with 8 bases between them. Germline CDR1 KGHSH, CDR2 LQKENI. This CDR3 comprises 13 residues. CDR3 in amino acids: CASSPQNGETQYF. In DNA, the CDR3 is TGTGCCAGCTCACCACAAAATGGGGAGACCCAGTACTTC. The full variable domain, its missing parts supplied by reference TRBV18 and TRBJ2-5, is NAGVMQNPRHLVRRRGQEARLRCSPMKGHSHVYWYRQLPEEGLKFMVYLQKENIIDESGMPKERFSAEFPKEGPSILRIQQVVRGDSAAYFCASSPQNGETQYFGPGTRLLVL.

The genes are TRBV7-8 and TRBJ2-1, with D unresolved. CDR1 is SGHVS and CDR2 is FQNEAQ in the germline V gene. V lost 0 bases and J lost 10, with 16 bases in between. The CDR3 loop spans 15 amino acids. This chain's CDR3 is CASSLAFLRIGEQFF. In DNA, the CDR3 is TGTGCCAGCAGCTTAGCTTTTCTTAGAATCGGCGAGCAGTTCTTC.